This T cell receptor (beta chain) was captured in a study of cytomegalovirus exposure and HLA in healthy donors. Overall study findings and caveats: Relative to equally common others, HLA-associated TCR beta chains showed greater clonal expansion in a later analysis. Several of the most significant clusters appeared linked to common viral pathogens, based on a later analysis. A few chains linked to CMV were shown in vitro to be specific for CMV antigens.

The CDR3 is 15 amino acids. Germline V gene data show CDR1 as MDHEN and CDR2 as SYDVKM. The V segment lost 5 bases and the J segment 6 bases; nucleotides outside the gene matches: 7. This clone was recorded a few times. The antigen remains unidentified. The PCR used 60 Vbeta and 13 Jbeta primers. Sequenced by immunoSEQ multiplex PCR; TCRdb stores in-frame clones only, minus some. The table has 98,000 or so clones, roughly 72% seen once. This sequence joins TRBV28 and TRBJ2-1; 10 bases are a match to TRBD1. The sample taken for sequencing was PBMCs. This TCR was sampled from a woman aged 18 to 35 in good health and CMV-seropositive. The CDR3 sequence is CASSGGQGTGNEQFF. As DNA, the CDR3 is TGTGCCAGCAGTGGGGGACAGGGGACGGGCAATGAGCAGTTCTTC.